The 3 T cell receptor beta chains listed next were all sequenced from one sample in a study of prognosis after radiotherapy for stage I lung cancer. From genomic DNA, TCR beta CDR3 was amplified by two-round multiplex PCR. Amplification in first-round PCR relied on primers specific to each TRBV and TRBJ gene. TCRdb processed the multiplex PCR reads anew with MiXCR; each CDR3 protein has one entry. The sample contains tens of thousands of distinct CDR3 sequences, roughly 43% of which appear only once. The sample was PBMCs, taken before or after stereotactic body radiation therapy (not recorded which). These receptors were obtained from a donor aged 50 or older with non-small cell lung cancer.

This clonotype was seen a single time. The rearrangement links TRBV19 to TRBJ1-3; D gene uncertain. The CDR3 covers 17 residues. From germline, CDR1 is LNHDA and CDR2 SQIVND (reference sequence). The ends were cut back, 6 bases at V and 0 bases at J, with 18 bases in the middle. CDR3 region: CASSEFRWQISGNTIYF. For the CDR3, the DNA is TGTGCCAGTAGCGAATTCCGATGGCAGATCTCTGGAAACACCATATATTTT.

This clonotype came up many times. In DNA, the CDR3 is TGTGCCAGCAGCTTCGGGTCGGGAGGGTCCTACGAGCAGTACTTC. It specifies CASSFGSGGSYEQYF. This chain joins TRBV5-4 and TRBJ2-7; TRBD2 matches 8 bases. The CDR3 has 15 amino acids. Germline values: CDR1 SGHNT, CDR2 YYREEE (reference sequence). The V and J ends lost 2 bases and 1 base, in that order; junction bases with no gene match: 5.

Points on this clonotype: This likely traces to a read error, being one base from a far larger clone. The chain is built from TRBV6-1 and TRBJ2-7; no definite D call. This CDR3 spans 14 amino acids. Germline values: CDR1 MNHNS, CDR2 SASEGT. V dropped 5 bases and J dropped 0 bases, with 11 bases sitting between them. This CDR3 reads CASSYQRDSYEQYF. As DNA, the CDR3 is TGTGCCAGCAGTTATCAAAGGGACTCCTACGAGCAGTACTTC.